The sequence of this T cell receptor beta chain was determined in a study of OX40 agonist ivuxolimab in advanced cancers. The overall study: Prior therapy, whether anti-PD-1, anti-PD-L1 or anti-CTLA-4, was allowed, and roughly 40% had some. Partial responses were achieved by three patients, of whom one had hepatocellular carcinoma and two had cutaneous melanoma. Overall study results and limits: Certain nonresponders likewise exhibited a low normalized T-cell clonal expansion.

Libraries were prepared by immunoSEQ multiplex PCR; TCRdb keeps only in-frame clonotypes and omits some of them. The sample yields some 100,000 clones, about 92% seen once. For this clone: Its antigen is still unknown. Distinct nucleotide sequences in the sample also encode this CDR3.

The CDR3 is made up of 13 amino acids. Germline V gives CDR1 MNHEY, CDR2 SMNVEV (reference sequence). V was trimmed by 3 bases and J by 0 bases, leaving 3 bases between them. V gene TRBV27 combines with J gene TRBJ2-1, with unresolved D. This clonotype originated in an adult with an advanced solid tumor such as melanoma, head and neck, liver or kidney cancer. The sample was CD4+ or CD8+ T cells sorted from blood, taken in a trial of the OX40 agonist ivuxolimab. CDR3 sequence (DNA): TGTGCCAGCAGTTTCGGCTCCTACAATGAGCAGTTCTTC. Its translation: CASSFGSYNEQFF.